Listed below are T cell receptor beta chains from one sample, sequenced in a study of graft-versus-host responses after intestinal transplantation. Profiling relied on immunoSEQ multiplex PCR, and the TCRdb table lists in-frame clones only, not all of them. The data show about 120,000 clones, with about 94% seen just once and about 0.51% held by the top ten. For these receptors, no antigen is known. Sequenced material: unstimulated CD8+ T cells sorted from spleen or lymph node cells, taken before intestinal transplant. Every receptor here comes from a human donor who received an intestinal transplant. Each CDR3 is given with its conserved first and last residue. Fields, in order: clone size, D gene, J gene, V gene, CDR3 protein, CDR3 DNA. The D gene is left open where the match is weak. Size tells how often a clone was seen (once, few, many) or the class of an expanded clone, and some rows leave it out.

>NA|NA|TRBJ2-7|TRBV7-6
CASSLETGPREQYF
TGTGCCAGCAGCTTAGAAACAGGGCCACGCGAGCAGTACTTC
>NA|TRBD2|TRBJ2-1|TRBV5-6
CASSLASGRREQFF
TGTGCCAGCAGCTTGGCCAGCGGGAGACGCGAGCAGTTCTTC
>NA|NA|TRBJ2-6|TRBV5-8
CASSSRYSGANVLTF
TGTGCCAGCAGCTCCCGTTACTCTGGGGCCAACGTCCTGACTTTC
>NA|TRBD2|TRBJ2-1|TRBV9
CASSAGTSGRDEQFF
TGTGCCAGCAGCGCCGGGACTAGCGGGAGGGATGAGCAGTTCTTC
>NA|TRBD1|TRBJ1-5|TRBV27
CASSRGPGQNQPQHF
TGTGCCAGCAGTAGGGGGCCGGGACAGAATCAGCCCCAGCATTTT
>NA|TRBD2|TRBJ2-3|TRBV2
CASISATSGSIDTQYF
TGTGCCAGCATTTCTGCGACTAGCGGGAGTATAGATACGCAGTATTTT
>NA|TRBD1|TRBJ1-1|TRBV7-9
CASRPTGMNTEAFF
TGTGCCAGCAGGCCGACAGGGATGAACACTGAAGCTTTCTTT
>NA|TRBD2|TRBJ2-5|TRBV2
CASISAGVGLETQYF
TGTGCCAGCATCTCAGCGGGAGTCGGCTTAGAGACCCAGTACTTC
>once|NA|TRBJ1-4|TRBV2
CASRQTTNEKLFF
TGTGCCAGCAGACAGACAACTAATGAAAAACTGTTTTTT
>NA|NA|TRBJ1-2|TRBV21-1
CASSKDGSSTYGYTF
TGTGCCAGCAGCAAAGACGGCAGCTCGACTTATGGCTACACCTTC
>NA|TRBD1|TRBJ2-7|TRBV5-6
CASSTRDRGSYEQYF
TGTGCCAGCAGCACCCGGGACAGGGGTAGCTACGAGCAGTACTTC
>once|NA|TRBJ1-1|TRBV7-3
CASSLTTGAEAFF
TGTGCCAGCAGCTTAACAACCGGGGCTGAAGCTTTCTTT
>NA|NA|TRBJ1-1|TRBV19
CASTYTAAYMNTEAFF
TGTGCCAGTACCTATACTGCGGCGTACATGAACACTGAAGCTTTCTTT
>NA|TRBD2|TRBJ2-3|TRBV9
CASSSGGRSGADTQYF
TGTGCCAGCAGCAGCGGCGGGAGGAGCGGAGCAGATACGCAGTATTTT
>NA|NA|TRBJ1-1|TRBV19
CASSTSWGWDTEAFF
TGTGCCAGTAGTACCTCATGGGGGTGGGACACTGAAGCTTTCTTT
>once|NA|TRBJ2-7|TRBV27
CASSVLPGYEQYF
TGTGCCAGCAGTGTCCTGCCGGGGTACGAGCAGTACTTC
>NA|NA|TRBJ1-1|TRBV7-6
CASSPRVGDTEAFF
TGTGCCAGCAGCCCCCGGGTGGGGGACACTGAAGCTTTCTTT
>once|TRBD2|TRBJ2-7|TRBV27
CASSDLREYREQYF
TGTGCCAGCAGTGATTTGCGGGAGTATCGCGAGCAGTACTTC
>NA|TRBD2|TRBJ2-5|TRBV7-9
CASSPGTSGAQETQYF
TGTGCCAGCAGCCCAGGGACTAGCGGGGCTCAAGAGACCCAGTACTTC
>NA|TRBD2|TRBJ2-1|TRBV13
CASSLSGATGNEQFF
TGTGCCAGCAGCCTTAGCGGGGCCACGGGGAATGAGCAGTTCTTC
>NA|NA|TRBJ2-7|TRBV19
CAAGPGGSYEQYF
TGTGCCGCGGGGCCTGGGGGTTCCTACGAGCAGTACTTC
>NA|TRBD2|TRBJ2-1|TRBV7-8
CASSPLATSGVVSYNEQFF
TGTGCCAGCAGCCCTCTTGCGACTAGCGGGGTCGTCTCCTACAATGAGCAGTTCTTC
>NA|NA|TRBJ2-7|TRBV7-8
CASSYAEGYEQYF
TGTGCCAGCAGCTACGCAGAGGGCTACGAGCAGTACTTC
>NA|NA|TRBJ2-7|TRBV27
CASSFLAHSYEQYF
TGTGCCAGCAGTTTTCTAGCGCACTCCTACGAGCAGTACTTC
>NA|TRBD1|TRBJ2-5|TRBV4-1
CASSQGQGARQETQYF
TGCGCCAGCAGCCAAGGACAGGGGGCTCGGCAAGAGACCCAGTACTTC
>NA|NA|TRBJ2-1|TRBV7-6
CASSPLVGVGGEQFF
TGTGCCAGCAGCCCTCTAGTTGGAGTCGGGGGCGAGCAGTTCTTC
>NA|TRBD1|TRBJ1-5|TRBV7-9
CASSWTGGKDQPQHF
TGTGCCAGCAGCTGGACAGGGGGGAAGGATCAGCCCCAGCATTTT
>NA|NA|TRBJ2-7|TRBV5-6
CASSLAGGLFYEQYF
TGTGCCAGCAGCTTGGCCGGGGGGCTTTTCTACGAGCAGTACTTC
>NA|NA|TRBJ1-2|TRBV29-1
CSVEWGNNYGYTF
TGCAGCGTTGAATGGGGAAACAACTATGGCTACACCTTC
>NA|TRBD2|TRBJ2-1|TRBV28
CASSLFGGSRNEQFF
TGTGCCAGCAGTTTATTCGGCGGGAGCCGCAATGAGCAGTTCTTC
>NA|NA|TRBJ2-3|TRBV13
CASSARGGTDTQYF
TGTGCCAGCAGCGCCCGAGGGGGCACAGATACGCAGTATTTT
>few|NA|TRBJ1-4|TRBV10-3
CAISVKARGELFF
TGTGCCATCAGTGTAAAAGCCCGAGGGGAACTGTTTTTT
>NA|NA|TRBJ1-1|TRBV19
CASSWLASTEAFF
TGTGCCAGTAGTTGGCTAGCGAGCACTGAAGCTTTCTTT
>once|NA|TRBJ1-5|TRBV27
CASSSYDSNQPQHF
TGTGCCAGCAGCTCCTACGATAGCAATCAGCCCCAGCATTTT
>NA|TRBD1|TRBJ2-1|TRBV27
CASSLPGQGYNEQFF
TGTGCCAGCAGTTTACCCGGACAGGGCTACAATGAGCAGTTCTTC
>NA|TRBD2|TRBJ2-7|TRBV2
CARGASGSFYEQYF
TGTGCCAGGGGGGCTAGCGGGAGCTTCTACGAGCAGTACTTC
>NA|NA|TRBJ2-3|TRBV2
CASSTDTQYF
TGTGCCAGCAGCACAGATACGCAGTATTTT
>NA|NA|TRBJ2-7|TRBV4-2
CASSQEDRLSYEQYF
TGTGCCAGCAGCCAAGAAGACAGACTCTCCTACGAGCAGTACTTC
>once|TRBD2|TRBJ2-1|TRBV10-2
CASSEAGLASYNEQFF
TGCGCCAGCAGTGAGGCGGGACTAGCCAGTTATAATGAGCAGTTCTTC
>NA|TRBD2|TRBJ2-3|TRBV6-5
CASSSDSGASTDTQYF
TGTGCCAGCAGTTCGGATAGCGGGGCTAGCACAGATACGCAGTATTTT
>NA|NA|TRBJ2-1|TRBV27
CASSLSSGASTYNEQFF
TGTGCCAGCAGTTTATCATCCGGGGCCTCCACCTACAATGAGCAGTTCTTC
>NA|NA|TRBJ2-1|TRBV9
CASSVVALSNEQFF
TGTGCCAGCAGCGTAGTGGCCCTCAGCAATGAGCAGTTCTTC
>NA|TRBD2|TRBJ2-2|TRBV9
CASSVDSGRNTGELFF
TGTGCCAGCAGCGTAGATAGCGGGAGGAACACCGGGGAGCTGTTTTTT
>few|NA|TRBJ1-5|TRBV27
CASSPLYSNQPQHF
TGTGCCAGCAGTCCCCTCTATAGCAATCAGCCCCAGCATTTT
>NA|NA|TRBJ2-5|TRBV7-9
CASSRGPGQETQYF
TGTGCCAGCAGCAGGGGCCCAGGGCAAGAGACCCAGTACTTC